A selection of T cell receptor beta chains follows, all from one sample in a study of CD8+CD57+ T cells in acquired aplastic anemia. TCRdb called the reads again in MiXCR, with one record for every CDR3 protein. Counted here are about 95,000 distinct CDR3 sequences, roughly two thirds occurring once; the ten biggest clones make up 50% to 70%. Sequencing was performed on sorted CD4+, CD8+, or CD8+CD57+ T cells (not recorded which) from PBMCs. The receptors here all came from a human donor with aplastic anemia. CDR3s include the opening cysteine and the closing phenylalanine or tryptophan. Each record gives: clone size, CDR3 length, J gene, D gene, V gene, CDR3 DNA, CDR3 protein. The D gene is left open where the match is weak. The listing skips clone size in some rows; elsewhere it reads once, few, many or a size class.

once,15,TRBJ1-4,NA,TRBV19,TGTGCCAGTAGTGTAGGAAATGCAACTAACGAAAAACTGTTTTTT,CASSVGNATNEKLFF
NA,15,TRBJ1-1,NA,TRBV20-1,TGCAGTGCTAGAGATCCCAGGGTAAGTCACACTGAAGCTTTCTTT,CSARDPRVSHTEAFF
NA,10,TRBJ2-7,NA,TRBV29-1,TGCAGCGTTGAAGACTACGAGCAGTACTTC,CSVEDYEQYF
once,13,TRBJ2-5,NA,TRBV24-1,TGTGCCACCAGTGGGGACAAGGTAGAGACCCAGTACTTC,CATSGDKVETQYF
NA,14,TRBJ1-1,NA,TRBV19,TGTGCCAGTACCCAGGAGCCGGCGAACACTGAAGCTTTCTTT,CASTQEPANTEAFF
NA,11,TRBJ2-1,NA,TRBV12-3/TRBV12-4,TGTGCCAGCAGTTCTTTACAGGGGCAGTTCTTC,CASSSLQGQFF
NA,16,TRBJ2-7,TRBD2,TRBV11-2,TGTGCCAGCAGCGTAGACGCACTAGCGGGGGAGTACGAGCAGTACTTC,CASSVDALAGEYEQYF
NA,16,TRBJ1-1,NA,TRBV10-3,TGTGCCATCAGTAAGTTCGGGTCGGGGCAAGTCACTGAAGCTTTCTTT,CAISKFGSGQVTEAFF
NA,13,TRBJ1-1,NA,TRBV14,TGTGCCAGCAGCCAAGATAGGGCAGGGGAAGCTTTCTTT,CASSQDRAGEAFF
NA,20,TRBJ2-7,TRBD2,TRBV3-1,TGTGCCAGCAGCCAAGATCAAGTAGCGGGGGGGTATCGTAGGATCTACGAGCAGTACTTC,CASSQDQVAGGYRRIYEQYF
NA,12,TRBJ2-3,TRBD2,TRBV7-2,TGTGCCATCGCGGGAGGAACAGATACGCAGTATTTT,CAIAGGTDTQYF
NA,14,TRBJ2-7,NA,TRBV12-3/TRBV12-4,TGTGCCAGCAGCGGGGACGGATGGGCCTACGAGCAGTACTTC,CASSGDGWAYEQYF
NA,12,TRBJ1-1,NA,TRBV5-4,TGTGCCAGCAGCTTGTCCTCAACTGAAGCTTTCTTT,CASSLSSTEAFF
NA,16,TRBJ2-2,NA,TRBV7-8,TGTGCCAGCAGCTATATTTGGAGCCCCCTAACCGGGGAGCCGTTTTTT,CASSYIWSPLTGEPFF
few,13,TRBJ2-7,TRBD2,TRBV29-1,TGCAGCGTGACAGTTGGGGGACTAAGGGAGCAGTACTTC,CSVTVGGLREQYF
NA,15,TRBJ2-5,NA,TRBV20-1,TGCAGTGCTAGAGGAAGTGTGGCAGCCCAAGAGACCCAGTACTTC,CSARGSVAAQETQYF
NA,10,TRBJ1-4,NA,TRBV19,TGTGCCAGTCTAGATGAAAAACTGTTTTTT,CASLDEKLFF
many,14,TRBJ2-1,NA,TRBV7-8,TGTGCCAGCAGCTTTCGTGCCCCCAGCAATGAGCAGTTCTTC,CASSFRAPSNEQFF
NA,11,TRBJ1-2,NA,TRBV9,TGTGCCAGCAGCGCTCAGGGAGGCTACACCTTC,CASSAQGGYTF
NA,15,TRBJ2-7,TRBD1,TRBV7-8,TGTGCCAGCAGCTTAAAGGACAGGGTCTCCTACGAGCAGTACTTC,CASSLKDRVSYEQYF
NA,13,TRBJ1-5,NA,TRBV7-2,TGTGTCGGCAGCTCGACAGAGAATCAGCCCCAGCATTTT,CVGSSTENQPQHF
NA,13,TRBJ2-1,NA,TRBV29-1,TGCAGCGTTGCCCCCATAGCTTCGCATGAGCAGTTCTTC,CSVAPIASHEQFF
many,14,TRBJ1-1,NA,TRBV6-1,TGTGCCAGCAGTGAAGGTACGGAAAACACTGAAGCTTTCTTT,CASSEGTENTEAFF
few,12,TRBJ2-3,NA,TRBV2,TGTGCCAGCAGGATGAGCACAGATACGCAGTATTTT,CASRMSTDTQYF
NA,16,TRBJ2-5,TRBD2,TRBV4-1,TGCGCCAGCAGCCATGCGAGTAGCGGGGGGGAAGAGACCCAGTACTTC,CASSHASSGGEETQYF
NA,15,TRBJ2-2,TRBD2,TRBV11-2,TGTGCCAGCAGCTTTGGCGGGAGTGGTACCGGGGAGCTGTTTTTT,CASSFGGSGTGELFF
NA,16,TRBJ1-4,NA,TRBV9,TGTGCCAGCAGCGTAGAGTCAGGAACTCGTGTCGGGAAACTGTTTTTT,CASSVESGTRVGKLFF
NA,15,TRBJ2-5,NA,TRBV7-6,TGTGCCAGCAGCCCCCCGCGACAGCGAAAAGAGACCCAGTACTTC,CASSPPRQRKETQYF
NA,13,TRBJ1-1,NA,TRBV29-1,TGCAGCGTTGAAGTTTCCCCGAACACTGAAGCTTTCTTT,CSVEVSPNTEAFF
many,17,TRBJ2-3,TRBD2,TRBV20-1,TGCAGTGCTATTATTTCATCGGGACTAGGCTTCACAGATACGCAGTATTTT,CSAIISSGLGFTDTQYF
NA,15,TRBJ2-7,TRBD2,TRBV2,TGTGCCAGCAGTGGAGGACTAGCGGGAGGGGGCGAGCAGTACTTC,CASSGGLAGGGEQYF
NA,14,TRBJ1-2,TRBD1,TRBV19,TGTGCCAGTAGTACAGTGGACAGGGGAGGTGGCTACACCTTC,CASSTVDRGGGYTF
many,15,TRBJ2-2,NA,TRBV19,TGTGCCAGTACCCCGGACAGCTTGAACACCGGGGAGCTGTTTTTT,CASTPDSLNTGELFF
NA,13,TRBJ1-4,NA,TRBV19,TGTGCCAGTAGTGTCTTACAGAATGAAAAACTGTTTTTT,CASSVLQNEKLFF
few,14,TRBJ2-7,NA,TRBV7-6,TGTGCTAGCAGCGCCCATACAGGTAGCTACGAGCAGTACTTC,CASSAHTGSYEQYF
NA,15,TRBJ2-5,NA,TRBV7-2,TGTGCCAGCAGCTCACCCTGGGGGTACCAAGAGACCCAGTACTTC,CASSSPWGYQETQYF